The clone carrying this TCR beta chain has a count of ten or more. As yet, its antigen is unknown. These data come from a study of HIV-infected patients and healthy controls. V lost 2 bases and J lost 6; bases outside the gene matches: 11. CDR1 SGHDN and CDR2 FVKESK come from the germline V gene. The CDR3 has 16 residues. Alpha and beta constant-region primers primed reverse transcription of 500 to 550 ng RNA. Separate chain-specific third strand synthesis with multiplexing indices produced the alpha and beta libraries. Each molecule carried a 12-nucleotide identifier made of two joined random hexamers added before amplification. MiXCR, applied by TCRdb to the 5' RACE reads, yields one record per CDR3 protein. Here the sample spans more than 15,000 distinct CDR3 sequences, 5.5% being singletons. No cell fractionation was done, so the repertoire covers all unsorted peripheral blood T cells. The study's findings and limits: Compared with healthy controls, HIV-infected patients showed less CDR3 sharing between individuals.

The sequenced sample was blood. This clonotype was sampled from an adult in good health. V and J are TRBV14 and TRBJ2-7; TRBD1 matches 9 bases. CDR3 sequence (DNA): TGTGCCAGCAGCCAAACAGCCGGGACAGGGAGGGTCGAGCAGTACTTC. Translation gives CASSQTAGTGRVEQYF.